This entry lists 27 T cell receptor beta chains sequenced from one sample in a study of cytomegalovirus exposure and HLA in healthy donors. The PCR contained 60 Vbeta and 13 Jbeta primers. Profiling relied on immunoSEQ multiplex PCR, and the TCRdb table lists in-frame clones only, not all of them. The profile shows about 98,000 clones, around 80% of them singletons. The sequenced sample consisted of PBMCs. These receptors all stem from a man between 60 and 75 years old in good health and CMV-seropositive.

The chain recombines TRBV11-3 with TRBJ2-1, with D maybe TRBD1 (6 bases). The germline CDR1 and CDR2 sequences are SGHNT and YENEEA. This CDR3 region has 11 residues. V lost 5 bases and J lost 8, with 7 bases in between. Written as DNA, the CDR3 is TGTGCCAGCAGCCGGACAGATGAGCAGTTCTTC. This encodes CASSRTDEQFF.

This clone was counted a single time. The chain joins TRBV9 to TRBJ2-3, with TRBD2 identical over 7 bases. Looked up from germline, CDR1 is SGDLS and CDR2 is YYNGEE. The J segment lost 2 bases and the V segment lost 4 bases, leaving 16 bases of the junction unmatched. This CDR3 comprises 18 residues. The CDR3 here is CASSPARQHGGNTDTQYF. CDR3 sequence (DNA): TGTGCCAGCAGCCCGGCTCGCCAACACGGGGGGAACACAGATACGCAGTATTTT. Based on the CDR3 plus reference TRBV9 and TRBJ2-3, the full variable domain is DSGVTQTPKHLITATGQRVTLRCSPRSGDLSVYWYQQSLDQGLQFLIQYYNGEERAKGNILERFSAQQFPDLHSELNLSSLELGDSALYFCASSPARQHGGNTDTQYFGPGTRLTVL.

This clone occurred once. The chain combines TRBV27 with TRBJ2-7; 9 nucleotides match TRBD2. The V segment lost 5 bases and the J segment 4 bases; nucleotides outside the gene matches: 18. The V gene's germline CDR1 is MNHEY and CDR2 SMNVEV (reference sequence). The CDR3 is 18 amino acids. The DNA for the CDR3 is TGTGCCAGCAGTCCTGAGCGGGGGGCCGGGGTCATGAAGTACGAGCAGTACTTC. The encoded protein is CASSPERGAGVMKYEQYF.

This clone has just a few counts. The J gene is TRBJ2-7, the V gene TRBV7-6, with D unresolved. Germline CDR1 reads SGHVS; CDR2 reads FNYEAQ. Trimming left V 6 bases short and J 3 bases short, with 12 bases between. The CDR3 is made up of 13 amino acids. CDR3 residues: CASSRASGYEQYF. The CDR3 nucleotides are TGTGCCAGCAGTAGAGCTTCTGGCTACGAGCAGTACTTC.

The rearrangement links TRBV6-4 to TRBJ1-6; D is uncertain. Germline V CDR1 and CDR2: MRHNA, SNTAGT. The CDR3 totals 13 residues. V was pared by 10 bases and J by 4 bases, with 11 bases between. CDR3 nucleotides: TGTGCCACTACTAGGCAGTATAATTCACCCCTCCACTTT. Translating it yields CATTRQYNSPLHF.

The rearrangement uses TRBV9 and TRBJ2-5, with a tentative D call TRBD2 (5 bases). There are 13 residues in the CDR3. Germline CDR1 is SGDLS and CDR2 is YYNGEE. Trimming pared 0 bases from V and 5 bases from J, leaving 8 bases between. This chain's CDR3 is CASSVDRRETQYF. The DNA for the CDR3 is TGTGCCAGCAGCGTAGATAGGAGGGAGACCCAGTACTTC.

The chain combines TRBV5-1 with TRBJ2-2; 8 positions agree with TRBD1. The CDR3 covers 15 residues. In germline, CDR1 is SGHRS, CDR2 YFSETQ. Germline trimming cut 6 bases from V and 2 bases from J; bases unmatched to any gene: 6. This CDR3 reads CASTADRENTGELFF. The CDR3 DNA sequence: TGCGCCAGCACCGCGGACAGGGAAAACACCGGGGAGCTGTTTTTT.

This clone was counted once. This chain links TRBV18 with TRBJ2-1; D unclear. With 1 base removed from V and 0 bases from J, the gap between germline ends came to 7 bases. The CDR3 runs 15 residues. CDR1 is KGHSH and CDR2 is LQKENI in the germline V gene. CDR3: CASSPLEYSYNEQFF. CDR3 DNA: TGTGCCAGCTCACCACTGGAGTACTCCTACAATGAGCAGTTCTTC.

The rearrangement joins TRBV4-1 to TRBJ1-6; possibly TRBD1 for D (5 bases). V gave up 1 base and J gave up 6 bases, with 22 bases separating them. The germline V gene encodes CDR1 MGHRA and CDR2 YSYEKL. The length of the CDR3 is 19 residues. Here the CDR3 reads CASSQGSGKRGRINSPLHF. DNA for the CDR3: TGCGCCAGCAGCCAAGGATCAGGGAAAAGAGGCCGAATTAATTCACCCCTCCACTTT.

This clone was seen once. This rearrangement joins TRBV30 to TRBJ2-2, with D maybe TRBD1 (5 bases). The CDR3 runs to 14 residues. The V gene lost 0 bases and the J gene lost 4 bases, with 9 bases spanning the gap. The V gene's germline CDR1 is GTSNPN and CDR2 SVGIG (reference sequence). The CDR3: CAWSVQGTTGELFF. For the CDR3, the DNA is TGTGCCTGGAGTGTGCAGGGAACCACCGGGGAGCTGTTTTTT.

V is TRBV5-1 and J is TRBJ2-5, with TRBD2 matching over 10 bases. The DNA end is a closer match to TRBJ2-7, so the J assignment may be wrong. This CDR3 has 14 residues. Germline V lookup: CDR1 SGHRS, CDR2 YFSETQ. CDR3 sequence reads: CASSKAGGPYEQYF. For the CDR3, the DNA is TGCGCCAGCAGCAAAGCGGGGGGGCCCTACGAGCAGTACTTC.

The V and J genes are TRBV7-9 and TRBJ2-6; possible D gene TRBD2, 6 bases. Trimming left V 10 bases short and J 0 bases short, with 13 bases between. Germline-derived CDR1 and CDR2 are SEHNR and FQNEAQ (reference sequence). CDR3 length: 15 residues. Here the CDR3 DNA reads TGTGCCACGCGATTGGAGGGCTCTGGGGCCAACGTCCTGACTTTC. Translating it yields CATRLEGSGANVLTF. Drawing the rest from reference TRBV7-9 and TRBJ2-6, the complete variable domain is DTGVSQNPRHKITKRGQNVTFRCDPISEHNRLYWYRQTLGQGPEFLTYFQNEAQLEKSRLLSDRFSAERPKGSFSTLEIQRTEQGDSAMYLCATRLEGSGANVLTFGAGSRLTVL.

This sequence joins TRBV2 and TRBJ1-2; no clear D. Per the germline V gene, CDR1 is SNHLY and CDR2 is FYNNEI. The V and J ends lost 4 bases and 7 bases respectively, with 13 bases between them. The CDR3 length is 13 residues. In DNA, the CDR3 is TGTGCCAGCAGTGTATCGGGGATCGGTGGCTACACCTTC. Translating it yields CASSVSGIGGYTF.

CDR3 DNA sequence: TGCGCCAGCAGCCCCACAGGGGTGCCGCCCCAGCATTTT. Translating gives CASSPTGVPPQHF. The rearrangement links TRBV5-1 to TRBJ1-5; 7 bases map to TRBD1. Unmatched junction bases numbered 7, after V lost 4 bases and J lost 9 bases. There are 13 residues in the CDR3. Germline V lookup: CDR1 SGHRS, CDR2 YFSETQ.

The chain recombines TRBV11-1 with TRBJ2-5; TRBD1 aligns across 7 bases. Per germline, CDR1 SGHAT and CDR2 FQDESV (reference sequence). This CDR3 comprises 15 residues. V shed 0 bases, J shed 1 base, and the junction held 2 bases outside the gene matches. In DNA, the CDR3 is TGTGCCAGCAGCTTAGCCTCAGGGGGCCAAGAGACCCAGTACTTC. It is translated as CASSLASGGQETQYF.

There are a few counts of this clone. V and J are TRBV29-1 and TRBJ1-1, with D hard to call. The germline V gene has CDR1 SQVTM and CDR2 ANQGSEA. The CDR3 is made up of 11 amino acids. The V and J ends lost 7 bases and 7 bases respectively, with 13 bases between them. The DNA of the CDR3 is TGCAGCGCTGGCAGCGACTTTGAAGCTTTCTTT. Its protein is CSAGSDFEAFF.

Only a few counts were recorded for this clone. The chain uses TRBV13 and TRBJ2-7; 11 nucleotides agree with TRBD1. Germline-derived CDR1 and CDR2 are PRHDT and FYEKMQ (reference sequence). V lost 5 bases and J lost 0; bases outside the gene matches: 9. The length of the CDR3 is 17 residues. As DNA, the CDR3 is TGTGCCAGCAGCCCTCGGACAGGGGGCGCCTTCTCCTACGAGCAGTACTTC. Encoded protein: CASSPRTGGAFSYEQYF.

This chain links TRBV19 with TRBJ1-5; D is ambiguous. V was pared by 5 bases and J by 6 bases, with 8 bases between. CDR3 length equals 12 residues. Germline V lookup: CDR1 LNHDA, CDR2 SQIVND (reference sequence). The CDR3 DNA reads TGTGCCAGTAGTTTGCGGGGTCAGCCCCAGCATTTT. Amino acid sequence: CASSLRGQPQHF.

The chain has TRBV30 and TRBJ2-5; D unresolved. The CDR3 runs 13 residues. Trimming took 1 base from V and 7 from J, leaving 13 bases between them. CDR1 and CDR2 from the germline V gene are GTSNPN and SVGIG (reference sequence). The CDR3 region has the DNA TGTGCCTGGAGTGGGGCAACAACTGGGACCCAGTACTTC. Residues: CAWSGATTGTQYF.

The V and J genes are TRBV9 and TRBJ1-1, with TRBD1 matching over 10 bases. The V and J ends lost 5 bases and 4 bases, in that order; junction bases with no gene match: 5. Germline values: CDR1 SGDLS, CDR2 YYNGEE. The CDR3 length is 14 residues. CDR3 loop: CASSRDRGGTEAFF. Written as DNA, the CDR3 is TGTGCCAGCAGTAGGGACAGGGGAGGCACTGAAGCTTTCTTT. Supplemented by reference TRBV9 and TRBJ1-1, the full variable domain reads DSGVTQTPKHLITATGQRVTLRCSPRSGDLSVYWYQQSLDQGLQFLIQYYNGEERAKGNILERFSAQQFPDLHSELNLSSLELGDSALYFCASSRDRGGTEAFFGQGTRLTVV.

The genes are TRBV18 and TRBJ1-2; 7 bases line up with TRBD1. The J segment lost 3 bases and the V segment lost 5 bases, leaving 3 bases of the junction unmatched. CDR1 and CDR2 from the germline V gene are KGHSH and LQKENI. The length of the CDR3 is 13 residues. Here the CDR3 reads CASSTGQDYGYTF. CDR3 DNA: TGTGCCAGCTCAACCGGACAGGACTATGGCTACACCTTC.

The chain combines TRBV27 with TRBJ1-5; 8 nucleotides agree with TRBD1. V lost 5 bases to trimming and J lost 1 base; unmatched junction nucleotides: 4. This CDR3 spans 15 amino acids. Germline loops: CDR1 MNHEY, CDR2 SMNVEV (reference sequence). The CDR3 sequence is CASSPRTGSNQPQHF. The CDR3 DNA reads as TGTGCCAGCAGTCCGAGGACAGGGAGCAATCAGCCCCAGCATTTT.

The CDR3 loop reads CASHRGKRSQPQHF. The CDR3 bases are TGTGCCAGTCACAGGGGGAAGCGGAGTCAGCCCCAGCATTTT. V is TRBV21-1 and J is TRBJ1-5; the DNA was not used to check the table's D call, TRBD1. TRBV21-1 is termed a pseudogene. This CDR3 comprises 14 residues.

J is TRBJ2-7 and V is TRBV9, with 11 positions matching TRBD1. The CDR3 is 14 amino acids. J gave up 6 bases and V 4 bases, and 6 bases lay outside the gene matches. CDR1 and CDR2 (germline): SGDLS, YYNGEE. In DNA form, the CDR3 reads TGTGCCAGCAGCCCCCCCGGGACAGGGGGCGAGCAGTACTTC. This sequence encodes CASSPPGTGGEQYF.

The chain joins TRBV9 to TRBJ2-1, with a weak D call TRBD1 (5 bases). The CDR3 has 11 amino acids. The germline CDR1 and CDR2 sequences are SGDLS and YYNGEE. V was shortened by 5 bases and J by 10 bases, with 10 bases between the two germline ends. This CDR3 reads CASSADTEQFF. CDR3 in DNA: TGTGCCAGCAGTGCGGACACGGAGCAGTTCTTC.

The chain combines TRBV18 with TRBJ2-7, with D possibly TRBD2 on 7 matching bases. The germline gives CDR1 KGHSH, CDR2 LQKENI. The CDR3 consists of 15 residues. V lost 3 bases to trimming and J lost 3 bases, with 15 bases between them. CDR3 in amino acids: CASSPWGGGSYEQYF. Written as DNA, the CDR3 is TGTGCCAGCTCACCCTGGGGAGGGGGGAGCTACGAGCAGTACTTC.

Turning to this clone: In the same sample, other DNA sequences code for this CDR3. Here the CDR3 reads CASSPIGTSGELFF. Written as DNA, the CDR3 is TGTGCCAGCAGTCCAATCGGGACATCCGGGGAGCTGTTTTTT. The chain recombines TRBV6-1 with TRBJ2-2; TRBD1 is a possible D gene (6 bases). From germline, CDR1 is MNHNS and CDR2 SASEGT. This CDR3 is 14 amino acids long. The V and J ends lost 5 bases and 6 bases respectively, with 13 bases between them.